This T cell receptor (beta chain) was recovered during a study of T cells expressing NK-cell markers. From its re-call of the 5' RACE reads, TCRdb lists each CDR3 protein once, without DNA. Seen in this sample are roughly 430,000 distinct CDR3 sequences; the ten most common clones hold 7.3%. This CDR3 region has 15 residues. Germline V gene sequence: CDR1 SGHDT, CDR2 YYEEEE. This clonotype was obtained from a woman between 18 and 70 years old in good health. The chain employs TRBV5-6 and TRBJ2-3; there is no DNA to check the TCRdb D call of TRBD2. The sample taken for sequencing was blood T cells: a sorted CD56 or NKG2C T cell subset, CD4+ or CD8+ T cells, or bulk PBMC T cells (not recorded which). The CDR3 loop reads CASSVRDSRTDTQYF.